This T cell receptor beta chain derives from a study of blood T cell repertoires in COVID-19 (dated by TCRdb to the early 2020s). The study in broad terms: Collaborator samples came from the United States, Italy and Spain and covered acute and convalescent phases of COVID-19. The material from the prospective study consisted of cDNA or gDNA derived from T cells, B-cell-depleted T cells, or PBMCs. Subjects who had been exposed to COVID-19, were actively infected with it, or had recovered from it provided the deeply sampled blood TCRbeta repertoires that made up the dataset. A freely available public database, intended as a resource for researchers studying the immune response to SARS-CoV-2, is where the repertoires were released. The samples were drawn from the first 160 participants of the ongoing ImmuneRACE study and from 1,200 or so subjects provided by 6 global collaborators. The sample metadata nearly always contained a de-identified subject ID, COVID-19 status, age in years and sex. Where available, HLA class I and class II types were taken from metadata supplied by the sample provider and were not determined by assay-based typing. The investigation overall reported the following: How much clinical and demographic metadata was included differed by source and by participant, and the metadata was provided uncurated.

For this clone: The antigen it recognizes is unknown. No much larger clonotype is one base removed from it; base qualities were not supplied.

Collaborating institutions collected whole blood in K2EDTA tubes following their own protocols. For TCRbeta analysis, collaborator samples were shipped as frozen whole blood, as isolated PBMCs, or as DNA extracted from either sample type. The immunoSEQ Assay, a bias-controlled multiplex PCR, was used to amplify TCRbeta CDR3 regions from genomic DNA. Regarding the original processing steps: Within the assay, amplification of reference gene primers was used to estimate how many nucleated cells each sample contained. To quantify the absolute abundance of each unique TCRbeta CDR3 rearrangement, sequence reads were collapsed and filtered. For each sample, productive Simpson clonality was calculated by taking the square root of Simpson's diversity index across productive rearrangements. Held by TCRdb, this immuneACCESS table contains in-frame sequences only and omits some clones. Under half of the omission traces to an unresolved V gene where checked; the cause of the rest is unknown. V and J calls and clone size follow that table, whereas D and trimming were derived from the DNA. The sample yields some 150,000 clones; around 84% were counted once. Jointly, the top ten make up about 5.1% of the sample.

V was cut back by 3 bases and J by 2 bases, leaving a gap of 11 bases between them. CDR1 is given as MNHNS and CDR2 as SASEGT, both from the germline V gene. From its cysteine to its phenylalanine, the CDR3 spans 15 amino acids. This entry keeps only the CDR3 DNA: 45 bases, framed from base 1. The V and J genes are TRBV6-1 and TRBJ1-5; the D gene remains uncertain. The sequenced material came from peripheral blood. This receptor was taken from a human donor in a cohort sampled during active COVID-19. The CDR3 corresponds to CASSEFSAGNQPQHF. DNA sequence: TGTGCCAGCAGTGAGTTTAGTGCTGGCAATCAGCCCCAGCATTTT.